Below are 14 T cell receptor beta chains sequenced from a single sample in a study of T cell responses to AZD1222 COVID-19 vaccine. Libraries were prepared by immunoSEQ multiplex PCR; TCRdb keeps only in-frame clonotypes and omits some of them. The table includes 130,000 to 150,000 clones, 93% detected once. Sequenced here: peripheral blood, sampled after recovery from COVID-19. Source of these receptors: an adult who had recovered from COVID-19.

CDR3 DNA: TGTGCCAGCAGCAAAGAACAGGGGACTAGCTCCCCCTACGAGCAGTACTTC. Translated, it gives CASSKEQGTSSPYEQYF. V usage is TRBV21-1 and J usage is TRBJ2-7; the table assigns TRBD2, which was not confirmed against the DNA. TRBV21-1 is assigned pseudogene status. The CDR3 has 17 amino acids.

The rearrangement joins TRBV6-5 to TRBJ1-1; 7 bases fit TRBD1. This CDR3 region has 16 residues. Trimming removed 3 bases from V and 1 base from J; junction bases left unmatched: 8. The germline CDR1 and CDR2 sequences are MNHEY and SVGAGI. The CDR3 nucleotides are TGTGCCAGCAGTTATAGCGCAGGGGGTGGGAACACTGAAGCTTTCTTT. Its translation is CASSYSAGGGNTEAFF.

The V and J genes are TRBV30 and TRBJ2-3; D not certain. The germline gives CDR1 GTSNPN, CDR2 SVGIG (reference sequence). This CDR3 spans 12 amino acids. Trimming removed 4 bases at V and 3 bases at J, with 8 bases between. CDR3 region: CAWMSTTDTQYF. As DNA, the CDR3 is TGTGCCTGGATGTCCACGACAGATACGCAGTATTTT.

V usage is TRBV12-3 or TRBV12-4 and J usage is TRBJ2-7; tentative D call: TRBD2 (6 bases). Trimming took 6 bases from V and 10 from J, leaving 19 bases between them. The CDR3 covers 13 residues. The CDR3 reads CASRQPGVPSQYF. CDR3 nucleotides: TGTGCCAGCAGGCAGCCGGGGGTTCCGTCCCAGTACTTC.

The V gene is TRBV3-1 (or the pseudogene TRBV3-2), the J gene TRBJ1-1; D remains unclear. Germline CDR1 and CDR2: LGHDT and YNNKEL (reference sequence). V was cut by 0 bases and J by 1 base, with 12 bases left in between. The CDR3 has 16 residues. The CDR3 here is CASSQDRDRRNTEAFF. As DNA, the CDR3 is TGTGCCAGCAGCCAAGATCGAGACCGAAGGAACACTGAAGCTTTCTTT.

The chain joins TRBV2 to TRBJ1-2; D may be TRBD1 (6 bases). The CDR3 has 17 residues. Germline values: CDR1 SNHLY, CDR2 FYNNEI. V was cut by 3 bases and J by 5 bases, with 22 bases left in between. The chain's CDR3 is CASSDRQASYGIYGYTF. CDR3 coding DNA: TGTGCCAGCAGTGATAGACAGGCCTCCTACGGGATTTATGGCTACACCTTC. Together with reference TRBV2 and TRBJ1-2, the CDR3 gives the full variable domain: EPEVTQTPSHQVTQMGQEVILRCVPISNHLYFYWYRQILGQKVEFLVSFYNNEISEKSEIFDDQFSVERPDGSNFTLKIRSTKLEDSAMYFCASSDRQASYGIYGYTFGSGTRLTVV.

The rearrangement joins TRBV28 to TRBJ1-2, with D unresolved. Trimming took 1 base from V and 7 from J, leaving 16 bases between them. Germline V CDR1 and CDR2: MDHEN, SYDVKM. There are 15 residues in the CDR3. The CDR3 loop reads CASSLLDGGVGGYTF. The CDR3 DNA reads as TGTGCCAGCAGTTTATTGGACGGTGGGGTGGGTGGCTACACCTTC.

The rearrangement joins TRBV23-1 to TRBJ2-1; 10 bases line up with TRBD2. TRBV23-1 is identified as an open reading frame with a role that is uncertain. The CDR3 length is 20 residues. The junction had 21 bases not matched to a gene; V was cut back by 4 bases and J by 6 bases. CDR3 bases: TGCGCCAGCAGTCTCCGTCGGGGGAGCGGGAGGGCCAGGGTGCGCAATGAGCAGTTCTTC. Protein: CASSLRRGSGRARVRNEQFF.

The V and J genes are TRBV5-6 and TRBJ1-1; D call uncertain. V lost 2 bases and J 5 bases, leaving 4 bases between the germline ends. Per the germline V gene, CDR1 is SGHDT and CDR2 is YYEEEE. The CDR3 contains 11 residues. Here the CDR3 DNA reads TGTGCCAGCAGCTTATATACTGAAGCTTTCTTT. This codes for CASSLYTEAFF.

The chain employs TRBV25-1 and TRBJ1-1, with D possibly matching TRBD1 (6 bases). CDR1 is MGHDK, CDR2 SYGVNS, per germline. V shed 1 base and J shed 3 bases, with 12 bases lying between them. CDR3 length: 15 amino acids. CDR3 sequence: CASSESGGRDTEAFF. CDR3 bases: TGTGCCAGCAGTGAATCGGGGGGCAGGGACACTGAAGCTTTCTTT.

The J gene is TRBJ2-1, the V gene TRBV12-5; D is unresolved. V gave up 0 bases and J gave up 0 bases, with 15 bases separating them. From germline, CDR1 is LGHNT and CDR2 FRNRAP. The CDR3 spans 18 residues. The CDR3 DNA is TGTGCTAGTGGTTTGGTCTTAGGTGGGGTAGACTCCTACAATGAGCAGTTCTTC. Translation: CASGLVLGGVDSYNEQFF. Looking up the rest from reference TRBV12-5 and TRBJ2-1 gives the full variable domain: DARVTQTPRHKVTEMGQEVTMRCQPILGHNTVFWYRQTMMQGLELLAYFRNRAPLDDSGMPKDRFSAEMPDATLATLKIQPSEPRDSAVYFCASGLVLGGVDSYNEQFFGPGTRLTVL.

This sequence joins TRBV28 and TRBJ1-1; maybe TRBD1 (6 bases). CDR1 and CDR2 from the germline V gene are MDHEN and SYDVKM. With 2 bases removed from V and 11 bases from J, the gap between germline ends came to 15 bases. This CDR3 has 13 amino acids. The CDR3 spells CASSLSSQGRAFF. The CDR3 bases are TGTGCCAGCAGTTTAAGCTCCCAGGGGAGGGCTTTCTTT.

The V and J genes are TRBV11-3 and TRBJ2-1; possible D gene TRBD2, 5 bases. From germline, CDR1 is SGHNT and CDR2 YENEEA. This CDR3 is 16 amino acids long. The V end was cut by 5 bases, the J end by 0 bases, with 14 bases between. For the CDR3, the DNA is TGTGCCAGCAGCGCCTCCGGAGGAGGCTCCTACAATGAGCAGTTCTTC. It specifies CASSASGGGSYNEQFF.

V usage is TRBV4-1 and J usage is TRBJ2-3; 12 bases line up with TRBD2. The CDR3 sequence is 17 residues long. Germline V gives CDR1 MGHRA, CDR2 YSYEKL. After removal of 0 bases from V and 6 bases from J, the junction contained 7 bases not matched to a gene. CDR3 sequence: CASSQDRLAGASDTQYF. The CDR3 DNA reads TGCGCCAGCAGCCAAGATCGACTAGCGGGAGCCTCCGATACGCAGTATTTT.